These 4 T cell receptor beta chains originate from one sample sequenced in a study of control samples from healthy donors and cancer patients. The table came from immunoSEQ multiplex PCR; TCRdb's copy has only in-frame clones and leaves some out. The table records some 71,000 clones, roughly 87% of them present only once. Sequenced input: PBMCs. The receptors were sampled from a man in his 60s with colorectal cancer.

The chain recombines TRBV7-9 with TRBJ1-1, with TRBD1 as a possible D gene (6 bases). The V gene lost 3 bases and the J gene lost 5 bases, with 22 bases spanning the gap. The CDR3 runs 17 residues. CDR1 is SEHNR, CDR2 FQNEAQ, per germline (reference sequence). Here the CDR3 reads CASSFHRVGKGGTEAFF. The CDR3 nucleotides read TGTGCCAGCAGCTTCCACAGGGTGGGGAAGGGGGGTACTGAAGCTTTCTTT.

The genes are TRBV2 and TRBJ2-7; D possibly matches TRBD1 or TRBD2 (5 bases each). V was trimmed by 3 bases and J by 1 base, leaving 19 bases between them. The CDR3 has 17 residues. Germline CDR1 SNHLY, CDR2 FYNNEI. The CDR3 bases are TGTGCCAGCAGTGACTCGGGGCAGGGACGTGTTTCCTACGAGCAGTACTTC. Translated, it gives CASSDSGQGRVSYEQYF.

The chain joins TRBV7-8 to TRBJ1-6, with 8 bases fitting TRBD1. This CDR3 region has 17 residues. CDR1 SGHVS and CDR2 FQNEAQ come from the germline V gene. The J segment lost 9 bases and the V segment lost 1 base, leaving 11 bases of the junction unmatched. CDR3 region: CASSLGGDRGLSSPLHF. Here the CDR3 DNA reads TGTGCCAGCAGCTTAGGAGGTGACAGGGGATTAAGTTCACCCCTCCACTTT.

The chain recombines TRBV19 with TRBJ1-2; maybe TRBD1 (6 bases). V was shortened by 4 bases and J by 4 bases, with 19 bases between the two germline ends. Germline-derived CDR1 and CDR2 are LNHDA and SQIVND (reference sequence). The CDR3 has 16 amino acids. CDR3 protein: CASSNLGDTALYGYTF. CDR3 coding DNA: TGTGCCAGTAGTAATTTAGGGGACACCGCGCTCTATGGCTACACCTTC.